This entry concerns a single T cell receptor beta chain. This sample was included in a study of T cell responses to AZD1222 COVID-19 vaccine. Using immunoSEQ multiplex PCR, the repertoire was profiled, and TCRdb retains in-frame clones only, with some absent. The repertoire consists of about 160,000 clones, with roughly nine tenths occurring once and the leading ten covering around 1.8%. CDR1 SNHLY and CDR2 FYNNEI come from the germline V gene. CDR3 length: 14 amino acids. The V end was cut by 6 bases, the J end by 2 bases, with 14 bases between. The TCR comes from an adult in good health. Sample: peripheral blood, taken on day 0 of AZD1222 vaccination. This chain links TRBV2 with TRBJ2-7; possible D gene TRBD1, 6 bases. The CDR3 protein is CASRAWDITYEQYF. In nucleotides, the CDR3 is TGTGCCAGCAGGGCCTGGGACATTACCTACGAGCAGTACTTC.